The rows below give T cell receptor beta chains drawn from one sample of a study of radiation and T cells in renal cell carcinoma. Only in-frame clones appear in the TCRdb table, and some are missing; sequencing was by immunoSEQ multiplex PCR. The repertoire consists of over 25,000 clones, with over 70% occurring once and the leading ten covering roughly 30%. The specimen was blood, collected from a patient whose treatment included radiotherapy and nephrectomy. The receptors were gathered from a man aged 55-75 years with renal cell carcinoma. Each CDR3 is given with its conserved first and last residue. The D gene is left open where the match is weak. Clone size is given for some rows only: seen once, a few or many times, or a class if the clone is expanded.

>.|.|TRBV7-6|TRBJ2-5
TGTGCCAGCAACCCCAGTGGTTCCCAAGAGACCCAGTACTTC
CASNPSGSQETQYF
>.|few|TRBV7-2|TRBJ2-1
TGTGCCAGCAGCTGGGACTCTTACAATGAGCAGTTCTTC
CASSWDSYNEQFF
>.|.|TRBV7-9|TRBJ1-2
TGTGCCAGCAGCACCCCCTCGGGACTCTTCAACTATGGCTACACCTTC
CASSTPSGLFNYGYTF
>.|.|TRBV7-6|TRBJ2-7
TGTGCCAGCAGCTCCACCCCCGAGCAGTACTTC
CASSSTPEQYF
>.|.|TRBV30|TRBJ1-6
TGTGCCTGGATTGGAGGCAACCTCAGGGCACCCCTCCACTTT
CAWIGGNLRAPLHF
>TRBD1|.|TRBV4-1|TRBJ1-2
TGCGCCAGCAGCCAGCTACCGGGACAGGGGTTTGGTGGCTACACCTTC
CASSQLPGQGFGGYTF
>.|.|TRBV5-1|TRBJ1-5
TGCGCCAGCAGCTTGGGGGGGGCGAGCAATCAGCCCCAGCATTTT
CASSLGGASNQPQHF
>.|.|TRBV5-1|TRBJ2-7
TGCGCCAGCAGACTCCCGGAGACCTACGAGCAGTACTTC
CASRLPETYEQYF
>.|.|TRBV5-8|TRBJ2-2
TGTGCCAGCAGCTTTGAAAAATACACCGGGGAGCTGTTTTTT
CASSFEKYTGELFF
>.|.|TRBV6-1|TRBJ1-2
TGTGCCAGCATCCGGAGTGACGAGAACTATGGCTACACCTTC
CASIRSDENYGYTF
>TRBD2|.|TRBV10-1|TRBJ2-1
TGCGCCAGCACCAGCAAAGGTAGACTAGCGGAGGGGTTCTGGTTGGGTGCCAATGAGCAGTTCTTC
CASTSKGRLAEGFWLGANEQFF
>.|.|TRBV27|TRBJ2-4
TGTGCCAGCGGAGGGTGGAGGGAAAACATTCAGTACTTC
CASGGWRENIQYF
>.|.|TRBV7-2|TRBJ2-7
TGTGCCAGCAGCTTAGCGGGTGGGACACTCCCCTACGAGCAGTACTTC
CASSLAGGTLPYEQYF
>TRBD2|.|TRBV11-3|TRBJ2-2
TGTGCCAGCAGCACGGGACTAGCGGGAGGCGGGGAGCTGTTTTTT
CASSTGLAGGGELFF
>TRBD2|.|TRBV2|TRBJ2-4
TGTGCCAGCAGGAGACGGCCTAGCGCGGGGGAAAACATTCAGTACTTC
CASRRRPSAGENIQYF
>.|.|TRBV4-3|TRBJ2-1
TGCGCCAGCAGCCAAGATTTGCGGGGACTTTACAATGAGCAGTTCTTC
CASSQDLRGLYNEQFF
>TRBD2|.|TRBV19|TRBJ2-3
TGTGCCAGTAGTACAATAGCGGGAGGGCATACAGATACGCAGTATTTT
CASSTIAGGHTDTQYF
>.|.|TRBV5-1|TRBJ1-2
TGCGCCAGCAGCTTGGAGTCGGGTTGGAATGGCTACACCTTC
CASSLESGWNGYTF
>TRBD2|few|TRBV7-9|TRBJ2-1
TGTGCCAGCAGCTTAGTATCGGGACTAGTGCACAATGAGCAGTTCTTC
CASSLVSGLVHNEQFF
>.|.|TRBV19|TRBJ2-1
TGTGCCAGTAATCTCGGGTCCTACAATGAGCAGTTCTTC
CASNLGSYNEQFF
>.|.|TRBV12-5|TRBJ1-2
TGTGCTAGTGGTTTGGGGGGTGGCTACACCTTC
CASGLGGGYTF
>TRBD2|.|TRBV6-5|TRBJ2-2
TGTGCCAGCACCAAGGGGGGACTAGGCACCGGGGAGCTGTTTTTT
CASTKGGLGTGELFF
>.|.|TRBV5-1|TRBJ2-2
TGCGCCAGCAGCTTTGGATTCGGGGAGCTGTTTTTT
CASSFGFGELFF
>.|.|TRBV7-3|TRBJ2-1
TGTGCCAGCAGCCTTAGTCAGAAGACAAACAATGAGCAGTTCTTC
CASSLSQKTNNEQFF
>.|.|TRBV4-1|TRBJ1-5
TGCGCCAGCAGCCATAGAGGGGCAGGAGATCAGCCCCAGCATTTT
CASSHRGAGDQPQHF
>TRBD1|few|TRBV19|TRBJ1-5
TGTGCCAGTGGTGGACAGGTGGTGCCCCAGCATTTT
CASGGQVVPQHF
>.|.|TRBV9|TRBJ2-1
TGTGCCAGCAGCGCTCAGCCGGATTGGGGTGAGCAGTTCTTC
CASSAQPDWGEQFF
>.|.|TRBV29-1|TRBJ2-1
TGCAGCGTTGTAGTAGCAGGAGCCCTCTCCTACAATGAGCAGTTCTTC
CSVVVAGALSYNEQFF
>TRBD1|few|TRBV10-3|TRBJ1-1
TGTGCCATCAGGGACAACAGGGGTTGGGGCACTGAAGCTTTCTTT
CAIRDNRGWGTEAFF
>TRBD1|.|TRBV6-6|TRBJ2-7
TGTGCCAGCGTAGACAGGGTGGGCTCCTACGAGCAGTACTTC
CASVDRVGSYEQYF
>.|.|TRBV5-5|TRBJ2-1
TGTGCCAGCAGCTTGGAGGACTCCCCTTTAGGAAATGAGCAGTTCTTC
CASSLEDSPLGNEQFF
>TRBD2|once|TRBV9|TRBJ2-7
TGTGCCAGCAGCCCGTCTAGCGGGGCCTCCTACGAGCAGTACTTC
CASSPSSGASYEQYF
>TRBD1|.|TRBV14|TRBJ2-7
TGTGCCAGCAATCGACAGGGGGTGGGCGAGCAGTACTTC
CASNRQGVGEQYF
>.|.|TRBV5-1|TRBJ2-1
TGCGCCAGCAGTCCCCGACAGGAAAATGAGCAGTTCTTC
CASSPRQENEQFF
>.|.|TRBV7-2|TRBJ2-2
TGTGCCAGCAGCTTTAGGACTGGGAACACCGGGGAGCTGTTTTTT
CASSFRTGNTGELFF
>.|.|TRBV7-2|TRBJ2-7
TGTGCCAGCAGCTTAGGAGGTGGAAAAGGCTACGAGCAGTACTTC
CASSLGGGKGYEQYF
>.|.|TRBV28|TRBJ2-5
TGTGCCAGCAGTGACGCGGAGACCCAGTACTTC
CASSDAETQYF
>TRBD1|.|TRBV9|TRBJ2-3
TGTGCCAGCAGCGTAGGAGGACAGGGGTGGCGGGATTATCGCACAGATACGCAGTATTTT
CASSVGGQGWRDYRTDTQYF
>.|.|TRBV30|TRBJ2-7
TGTGCCTGGAGTTATTTGTCAGCAACCTCCTACGAGCAGTACTTC
CAWSYLSATSYEQYF
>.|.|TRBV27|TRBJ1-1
TGTGCCAGCACCCCTGGGCATAAGAACACTGAAGCTTTCTTT
CASTPGHKNTEAFF
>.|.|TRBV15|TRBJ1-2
TGTGCCACCAGCCGAGGGGGAGATGGCTACACCTTC
CATSRGGDGYTF
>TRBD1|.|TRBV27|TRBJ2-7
TGTGCCAGCAGTTTGAAGGGACAGGGTCTTTACGAGCAGTACTTC
CASSLKGQGLYEQYF
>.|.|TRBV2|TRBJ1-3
TGTGCCAGCAGTCAGAGCCAGAGCTCTGGAAACACCATATATTTT
CASSQSQSSGNTIYF
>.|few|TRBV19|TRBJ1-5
TGTGCCAGTAGTATCGGGAGGGGAGGCAATCAGCCCCAGCATTTT
CASSIGRGGNQPQHF
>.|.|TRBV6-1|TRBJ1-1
TGTGCCAGCAGTGAAGTAGGAACAGGTTACGAAGCTTTCTTT
CASSEVGTGYEAFF